These 15 T cell receptor beta chains were all obtained from the same sample, sequenced in a study of PD-1 blockade in mismatch repair-deficient tumors. Specified time point: approximately 11-day in vitro stimulation with candidate neoantigen peptide 4. Their antigens remain unidentified. TCRdb's table, derived via immunoSEQ multiplex PCR, lists solely in-frame clones and lacks some. The sample contains about 14,000 clones, approximately 80% of which appear only once. The input for sequencing was cells cultured in vitro, taken from a patient treated with pembrolizumab. The receptors here all came from an adult with mismatch repair-deficient cancer.

The gene calls are TRBV27 and TRBJ1-5; D uncertain. Trimming left V 3 bases short and J 0 bases short, with 9 bases between. The CDR3 runs to 15 residues. CDR1 and CDR2 from the germline V gene are MNHEY and SMNVEV (reference sequence). The CDR3 loop is CASSFLGNSNQPQHF. The CDR3 DNA reads TGTGCCAGCAGTTTCTTAGGGAATAGCAATCAGCCCCAGCATTTT.

V and J are TRBV11-3 and TRBJ2-4, with no clear D. V was clipped by 4 bases and J by 6 bases, with 10 bases between them. The CDR3 has 13 residues. The germline V gene has CDR1 SGHNT and CDR2 YENEEA. Here the CDR3 DNA reads TGTGCCAGCAGCTCCTACAGAGGAAACATTCAGTACTTC. Its translation is CASSSYRGNIQYF.

The chain has TRBV9 and TRBJ2-3, with D unresolved. CDR3 length: 15 residues. The ends were cut back, 4 bases at V and 0 bases at J, with 12 bases in the middle. Germline V gene data show CDR1 as SGDLS and CDR2 as YYNGEE. The CDR3: CASSPSSYSTDTQYF. In DNA form, the CDR3 reads TGTGCCAGCAGCCCCTCAAGCTACAGCACAGATACGCAGTATTTT.

Only one count was recorded for this clone. The rearrangement joins TRBV6-1 to TRBJ2-5, with a weak D call TRBD2 (6 bases). The germline V and J ends were trimmed by 6 bases and 5 bases, with 13 bases remaining between them. Germline-derived CDR1 and CDR2 are MNHNS and SASEGT. The CDR3 has 13 amino acids. As DNA, the CDR3 is TGTGCCAGCAGATCCCCGGGACTTGAGACCCAGTACTTC. Protein sequence: CASRSPGLETQYF.

This clone was seen a single time. The genes are TRBV6-5 and TRBJ1-5; TRBD1 agrees at 12 bases. The V segment lost 5 bases and the J segment 6 bases; nucleotides outside the gene matches: 5. The germline V gene has CDR1 MNHEY and CDR2 SVGAGI. The CDR3 loop spans 15 amino acids. DNA for the CDR3: TGTGCCAGCAGTACGGGACAGGGGGCTGGTCAGCCCCAGCATTTT. It yields the protein CASSTGQGAGQPQHF.

This rearrangement joins TRBV19 to TRBJ2-7; 7 positions agree with TRBD1. From germline, CDR1 is LNHDA and CDR2 SQIVND (reference sequence). Trimming at V came to 8 bases and at J to 3 bases, leaving 7 bases not matched to a gene. CDR3 length: 13 amino acids. CDR3 loop: CASGDRDVYEQYF. The CDR3 region has the DNA TGTGCCAGTGGTGACAGGGATGTCTACGAGCAGTACTTC.

V and J are TRBV28 and TRBJ2-1; D is unclear. The CDR3 consists of 12 residues. Germline CDR1 MDHEN, CDR2 SYDVKM. V lost 10 bases to trimming and J lost 4 bases, with 11 bases between them. CDR3 residues: CATRKDYNEQFF. The DNA of the CDR3 is TGTGCCACCCGCAAGGATTACAATGAGCAGTTCTTC.

The chain employs TRBV9 and TRBJ1-6; tentatively, D is TRBD1 (5 bases). V lost 0 bases and J lost 14, with 18 bases in between. The germline CDR1 and CDR2 sequences are SGDLS and YYNGEE. This CDR3 is 15 amino acids long. The CDR3 sequence: CASSVDTGEQVSLHF. The CDR3 DNA is TGTGCCAGCAGCGTAGACACAGGTGAACAGGTATCCCTCCACTTT.

The chain uses TRBV5-1 and TRBJ1-2; weak D call: TRBD1 (5 bases). The CDR3 spans 17 residues. Trimming took 3 bases from V and 6 from J, leaving 24 bases between them. Germline-derived CDR1 and CDR2 are SGHRS and YFSETQ. CDR3 amino acids: CASSSYGLGQLGDGYTF. CDR3 nucleotide sequence: TGCGCCAGCAGCTCCTATGGACTTGGGCAGCTAGGGGATGGCTACACCTTC.

The chain recombines TRBV28 with TRBJ2-1; D unclear. V dropped 8 bases and J dropped 12 bases, with 17 bases sitting between them. Germline V gene lookup returns CDR1 MDHEN and CDR2 SYDVKM. CDR3 length equals 12 residues. The CDR3 DNA reads TGTGCCAGCTCTACTTGGGCTTTTGGGCAGTTCTTC. Encoded protein: CASSTWAFGQFF.

This chain links TRBV28 with TRBJ1-2, with TRBD1 as a possible D gene (5 bases). The V gene lost 7 bases and the J gene lost 8 bases, with 17 bases spanning the gap. CDR3 length: 13 residues. Germline CDR1 reads MDHEN; CDR2 reads SYDVKM. CDR3 region: CASNQAGGIGYTF. The CDR3 DNA sequence: TGTGCCAGCAATCAAGCGGGGGGGATAGGCTACACCTTC.

The V and J genes are TRBV6-5 and TRBJ2-7; 11 bases agree with TRBD2. The germline V gene has CDR1 MNHEY and CDR2 SVGAGI. With V trimmed by 2 bases and J by 3 bases, 3 bases remained unmatched. This CDR3 region has 15 residues. The CDR3 spells CASSYQTSGVYEQYF. The CDR3 bases are TGTGCCAGCAGTTACCAGACTAGCGGGGTCTACGAGCAGTACTTC.

The chain joins TRBV7-9 to TRBJ1-2, with D unresolved. The V gene lost 1 base and the J gene lost 8 bases, with 17 bases spanning the gap. This CDR3 contains 15 residues. Germline-derived CDR1 and CDR2 are SEHNR and FQNEAQ (reference sequence). This chain's CDR3 is CASSLGGGPAGGYTF. CDR3 nucleotide sequence: TGTGCCAGCAGCTTAGGTGGCGGGCCAGCCGGAGGCTACACCTTC.

This clone was recorded a few times. This chain joins TRBV29-1 and TRBJ2-1; the D gene is possibly TRBD2 (6 bases). Germline CDR1 SQVTM, CDR2 ANQGSEA. V lost 4 bases and J lost 7, with 14 bases in between. The CDR3 extends over 13 amino acids. The CDR3 here is CSVGGGKSNEQFF. The CDR3 DNA sequence: TGCAGCGTTGGTGGCGGGAAGTCGAATGAGCAGTTCTTC.

The rearrangement links TRBV6-6 to TRBJ2-5; D is perhaps TRBD1 (5 bases). Germline lookup yields CDR1 MNHNY and CDR2 SVGAGI (reference sequence). The CDR3 totals 16 residues. V lost 0 bases and J lost 2, with 13 bases in between. The CDR3 sequence is CASSYSGLRTQETQYF. The CDR3 nucleotides read TGTGCCAGCAGTTACTCAGGTTTGCGGACACAAGAGACCCAGTACTTC.